The T cell receptor (beta chain) described here comes from a study of blood T cells in healthy people across ages. Study results and caveats: Greater diversity and more naive CD4+ cells were seen in long-lived donors than in aged donors. In older individuals, TCR beta diversity per million T cells was lower, falling roughly linearly with age.

Germline-derived CDR1 and CDR2 are DFQATT and SNEGSKA (reference sequence). The ends were cut back, 6 bases at V and 0 bases at J, with 16 bases in the middle. This CDR3 has 15 residues. Then a second PCR, running roughly 7 to 11 cycles, was carried out with a sample-barcoded 5' primer and a J-beta primer mix. TCRdb re-called the 5' RACE reads with MiXCR, one entry per CDR3 protein. The sample lists more than 1 million distinct CDR3 sequences, over 35% occurring once. Comments on this clonotype: The antigen remains unidentified.

Sequenced material: blood. This receptor was obtained from a woman aged 60-75 years in good health. V is TRBV20-1 and J is TRBJ2-3, with D unclear. CDR3 residues: CSAAKTGTSTDTQYF. The CDR3 bases are TGCAGTGCCGCAAAGACTGGTACTAGCACAGATACGCAGTATTTT.